Listed here are 25 T cell receptor beta chains from one sample, sequenced in a study of Tregs in tolerant kidney transplant recipients. The method was immunoSEQ multiplex PCR; TCRdb's version includes in-frame clones alone and lacks a portion of them. Of 15,000 to 18,000 clones in the sample, approximately 92% were seen once. The sequenced material came from CD8+ T cells from blood. All receptors derive from a human donor in good health.

Relative to its sample, this clone is medium-sized. The chain is built from TRBV2 and TRBJ2-7; TRBD2 is a possible D gene (6 bases). The CDR3 runs to 14 residues. Germline V gene sequence: CDR1 SNHLY, CDR2 FYNNEI. V lost 2 bases to trimming and J lost 2 bases, with 10 bases between them. The CDR3 sequence: CASSESRLAYEQYF. As DNA, the CDR3 is TGTGCCAGCAGTGAAAGTAGACTAGCCTACGAGCAGTACTTC.

This clone occurred a few times. V and J are TRBV15 and TRBJ2-7, with a possible D match to TRBD2 (6 bases). The V and J ends lost 4 bases and 2 bases respectively, with 9 bases between them. Germline assignment: CDR1 LNHNV and CDR2 YYDKDF (reference sequence). The CDR3 totals 13 residues. The CDR3: CATSNWGAYEQYF. The CDR3 DNA follows: TGTGCCACCAGCAACTGGGGGGCCTACGAGCAGTACTTC.

V is TRBV30 and J is TRBJ2-3, with D unclear. This CDR3 contains 15 residues. Deletions cut 4 bases from V and 0 bases from J, with 14 bases between. CDR1 is GTSNPN, CDR2 SVGIG, per germline (reference sequence). The chain's CDR3 is CAWTPSPQSTDTQYF. The CDR3 nucleotides read TGTGCCTGGACCCCGTCCCCCCAAAGCACAGATACGCAGTATTTT.

This clone was recorded a few times. The rearrangement links TRBV15 to TRBJ1-3, with D possibly TRBD1 on 5 matching bases. CDR3 size: 17 residues. The germline CDR1 and CDR2 sequences are LNHNV and YYDKDF (reference sequence). Trimming took off 4 bases at V and 3 bases at J, with 19 bases between the two ends. CDR3 coding DNA: TGTGCCACCAGCACCCCAACCACCGCAGGGAGTGGAAACACCATATATTTT. Its translation: CATSTPTTAGSGNTIYF.

V and J are TRBV19 and TRBJ2-1; maybe TRBD1 (5 bases). V gave up 7 bases and J gave up 3 bases, with 7 bases separating them. This CDR3 has 12 amino acids. Germline loops: CDR1 LNHDA, CDR2 SQIVND (reference sequence). CDR3 in amino acids: CASTDNYNEQFF. The CDR3, as DNA: TGTGCCAGTACGGACAACTACAATGAGCAGTTCTTC.

This clone was detected once. This chain joins TRBV7-9 and TRBJ2-7; D assignment may be TRBD1 or TRBD2 (5 bases each). There are 12 residues in the CDR3. V was cut by 6 bases and J by 5 bases, with 11 bases left in between. The germline CDR1 and CDR2 sequences are SEHNR and FQNEAQ (reference sequence). CDR3 sequence: CASRFGADEQYF. The CDR3 DNA is TGTGCCAGCAGGTTCGGGGCGGACGAGCAGTACTTC.

This clone is labeled as large. The CDR3 region is CASSFGAMDEQYF. The CDR3, as DNA: TGTGCCAGCAGCTTTGGAGCAATGGACGAGCAGTACTTC. The chain links TRBV7-9 to TRBJ2-7; no clear D gene. The CDR3 sequence is 13 residues long. V was cut by 3 bases and J by 5 bases, with 11 bases left in between. Germline CDR1 SEHNR, CDR2 FQNEAQ (reference sequence).

The rearrangement uses TRBV21-1 and TRBJ2-5; TRBD1 is the table's D call, not checked against the DNA. TRBV21-1 is flagged as a pseudogene. The CDR3 extends over 11 amino acids. CDR3 coding DNA: TGTGCCAGCAGCCTCAGGTGGCCCCAGTACTTC. Its translation is CASSLRWPQYF.

This clone is a singleton in its sample. V gene TRBV19 combines with J gene TRBJ2-7; no definite D call. The germline V and J ends were trimmed by 5 bases and 5 bases, with 22 bases remaining between them. Germline CDR1 is LNHDA and CDR2 is SQIVND (reference sequence). This CDR3 is built from 16 residues. CDR3: CASSHPTVKGLHEQYF. The DNA for the CDR3 is TGTGCCAGTAGTCATCCTACGGTCAAAGGGCTCCACGAGCAGTACTTC.

This clone was seen once. The chain links TRBV5-6 to TRBJ2-7, with D possibly matching TRBD1 (6 bases). The CDR3 contains 13 residues. Trimming cost V 4 bases and J 1 base, with 9 bases left between them. CDR1 and CDR2 from the germline V gene are SGHDT and YYEEEE. In DNA, the CDR3 is TGTGCCAGCAGCGCGGACAGATCCTACGAGCAGTACTTC. Translation gives CASSADRSYEQYF.

In this sample, this clone turned up once. This chain joins TRBV6-5 and TRBJ1-1; possible D gene TRBD1, 6 bases. Germline CDR1 MNHEY, CDR2 SVGAGI. Trimming took 6 bases from V and 5 from J, leaving 13 bases between them. The CDR3 extends over 13 amino acids. The CDR3 region has the DNA TGTGCCAGCAGGTCAGGGGTATATACTGAAGCTTTCTTT. Its translation: CASRSGVYTEAFF.

The J gene is TRBJ2-3, the V gene TRBV15; 8 positions match TRBD1. The CDR3 is made up of 15 amino acids. The germline V gene encodes CDR1 LNHNV and CDR2 YYDKDF (reference sequence). J gave up 4 bases and V 5 bases, and 8 bases lay outside the gene matches. CDR3 in DNA: TGTGCCACCAGCGGAAGACAGGGGTCGGCAGATACGCAGTATTTT. Translated: CATSGRQGSADTQYF.

This chain links TRBV27 with TRBJ2-3; tentative D call: TRBD1 (6 bases). CDR1 and CDR2 from the germline V gene are MNHEY and SMNVEV (reference sequence). V dropped 7 bases and J dropped 0 bases, with 23 bases sitting between them. The CDR3 runs 18 residues. CDR3 amino acids: CASTRENTGRGSTDTQYF. Written as DNA, the CDR3 is TGTGCCAGCACCCGAGAGAATACAGGCAGGGGAAGCACAGATACGCAGTATTTT.

The chain links TRBV7-9 to TRBJ2-5, with TRBD2 identical over 12 bases. J was trimmed by 5 bases and V by 5 bases; bases with no gene match: 9. The CDR3 has 16 residues. Germline loops: CDR1 SEHNR, CDR2 FQNEAQ (reference sequence). Here the CDR3 reads CASSQGASGGAETQYF. CDR3 sequence (DNA): TGTGCCAGCAGCCAAGGGGCTAGCGGGGGGGCGGAGACCCAGTACTTC.

V gene TRBV6-5 combines with J gene TRBJ1-4; D unclear. Trimming shortened V by 5 bases and J by 8 bases, and 6 bases separated the two germline ends. There are 11 residues in the CDR3. The germline V gene has CDR1 MNHEY and CDR2 SVGAGI. This CDR3 reads CASSGYEKLFF. The DNA of the CDR3 is TGTGCCAGCAGTGGATACGAAAAACTGTTTTTT.

V and J are TRBV30 and TRBJ2-1; 14 bases line up with TRBD2. With 4 bases clipped from V and 10 bases from J, the junction kept 12 bases outside the gene matches. CDR1 and CDR2 from the germline V gene are GTSNPN and SVGIG (reference sequence). The CDR3 contains 16 residues. CDR3 region: CAWTTAGTSGRQEQFF. In DNA form, the CDR3 reads TGTGCCTGGACCACAGCCGGGACTAGCGGGAGACAAGAGCAGTTCTTC.

This clone was counted once. The chain is built from TRBV6-1 and TRBJ1-5; tentatively, D is TRBD1 (5 bases). The CDR3 totals 15 residues. The germline V gene has CDR1 MNHNS and CDR2 SASEGT. Trimming removed 7 bases from V and 7 bases from J, with 20 bases in between. The CDR3 loop is CASTEWGSGSQPQHF. CDR3 DNA sequence: TGTGCCAGCACTGAGTGGGGGAGCGGAAGCCAGCCCCAGCATTTT.

J is TRBJ2-7 and V is TRBV30, with D possibly matching TRBD1 (6 bases). Germline CDR1 GTSNPN, CDR2 SVGIG (reference sequence). The CDR3 is 13 amino acids. V was trimmed by 2 bases and J by 4 bases, leaving 12 bases between them. The CDR3 region has the DNA TGTGCCTGGAGTCCTGGACAGCGGTACGAGCAGTACTTC. This encodes CAWSPGQRYEQYF.

The chain has TRBV29-1 and TRBJ2-7; 7 nucleotides match TRBD1. The CDR3 is made up of 15 amino acids. From germline, CDR1 is SQVTM and CDR2 ANQGSEA. V trimming: 4 bases; J trimming: 3 bases; junction bases outside the gene matches: 12. The CDR3 region is CSVGVIGTVHYEQYF. Here the CDR3 DNA reads TGCAGCGTTGGTGTGATCGGGACAGTTCACTACGAGCAGTACTTC.

The chain joins TRBV19 to TRBJ2-7, with D possibly matching TRBD2 (5 bases). With 3 bases removed from V and 3 bases from J, the gap between germline ends came to 9 bases. CDR3 length equals 13 residues. Germline V gives CDR1 LNHDA, CDR2 SQIVND (reference sequence). The CDR3 here is CASSIGLLYEQYF. Here the CDR3 DNA reads TGTGCCAGTAGTATTGGACTGCTCTACGAGCAGTACTTC.

In nucleotides, the CDR3 is TGTGCCAGCAGCTTCCCACGGACTAGCTACAATGAGCAGTTCTTC. Residues: CASSFPRTSYNEQFF. This chain connects TRBV7-9 to TRBJ2-1; 7 nucleotides match TRBD2. Germline CDR1 and CDR2: SEHNR and FQNEAQ (reference sequence). V was pared by 3 bases and J by 3 bases, with 5 bases of the junction left unmatched. This CDR3 comprises 15 residues.

V is TRBV30 and J is TRBJ1-1, with D uncertain. This CDR3 is built from 13 residues. V lost 1 base and J lost 6, with 12 bases in between. Germline CDR1 is GTSNPN and CDR2 is SVGIG (reference sequence). This CDR3 is CAWSDHGVAEAFF. In nucleotides, the CDR3 is TGTGCCTGGAGTGATCACGGGGTGGCTGAAGCTTTCTTT.

This clone was seen just once. The CDR3 DNA reads TGTGCCTGGAGGCGCCCGGGGGGCGGAAACACCATATATTTT. It is translated as CAWRRPGGGNTIYF. The rearrangement uses TRBV30 and TRBJ1-3, with TRBD1 as a possible D gene (6 bases). Trimming removed 3 bases from V and 4 bases from J, with 13 bases in between. This CDR3 is built from 14 residues. Per germline, CDR1 GTSNPN and CDR2 SVGIG (reference sequence).

The chain uses TRBV5-1 and TRBJ2-7, with a possible D match to TRBD2 (5 bases). V was pared by 0 bases and J by 2 bases, with 12 bases between. Germline V gene sequence: CDR1 SGHRS, CDR2 YFSETQ. CDR3 length equals 15 residues. CDR3: CASSLASSGTYEQYF. CDR3 nucleotides: TGCGCCAGCAGCTTGGCCAGTTCCGGGACCTACGAGCAGTACTTC.

The chain recombines TRBV2 with TRBJ2-1; D could derive from TRBD1 or TRBD2 (5 bases each). Germline CDR1 reads SNHLY; CDR2 reads FYNNEI. Trimming shortened V by 7 bases and J by 12 bases, and 16 bases separated the two germline ends. The length of the CDR3 is 12 residues. The DNA for the CDR3 is TGTGCCAGCAATCCTCGGGGCCGCGGGCAGTTCTTC. It yields the protein CASNPRGRGQFF.